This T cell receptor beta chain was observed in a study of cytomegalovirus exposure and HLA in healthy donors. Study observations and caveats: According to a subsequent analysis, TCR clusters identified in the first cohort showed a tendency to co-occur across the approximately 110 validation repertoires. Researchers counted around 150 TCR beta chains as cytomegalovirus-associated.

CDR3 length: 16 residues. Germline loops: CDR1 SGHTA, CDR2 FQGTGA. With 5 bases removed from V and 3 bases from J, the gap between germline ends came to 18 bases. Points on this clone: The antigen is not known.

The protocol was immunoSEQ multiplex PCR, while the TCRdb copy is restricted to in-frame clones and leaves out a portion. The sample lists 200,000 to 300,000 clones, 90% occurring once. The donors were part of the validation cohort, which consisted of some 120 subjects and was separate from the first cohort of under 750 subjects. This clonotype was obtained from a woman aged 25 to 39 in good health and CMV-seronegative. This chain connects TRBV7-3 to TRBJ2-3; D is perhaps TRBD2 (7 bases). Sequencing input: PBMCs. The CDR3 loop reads CASSPYGGALTDTQYF. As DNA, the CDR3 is TGTGCCAGCAGCCCCTATGGGGGGGCCTTGACAGATACGCAGTATTTT.